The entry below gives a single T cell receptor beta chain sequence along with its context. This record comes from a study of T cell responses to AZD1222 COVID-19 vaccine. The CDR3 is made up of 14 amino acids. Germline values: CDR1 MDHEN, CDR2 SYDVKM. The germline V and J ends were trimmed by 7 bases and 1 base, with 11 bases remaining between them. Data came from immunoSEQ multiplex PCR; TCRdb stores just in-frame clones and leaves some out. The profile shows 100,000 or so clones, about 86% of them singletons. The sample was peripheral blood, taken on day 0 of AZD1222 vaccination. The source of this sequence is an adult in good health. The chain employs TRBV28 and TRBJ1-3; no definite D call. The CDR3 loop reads CASTLTVSGNTIYF. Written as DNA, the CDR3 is TGTGCCAGCACTTTGACCGTATCTGGAAACACCATATATTTT.